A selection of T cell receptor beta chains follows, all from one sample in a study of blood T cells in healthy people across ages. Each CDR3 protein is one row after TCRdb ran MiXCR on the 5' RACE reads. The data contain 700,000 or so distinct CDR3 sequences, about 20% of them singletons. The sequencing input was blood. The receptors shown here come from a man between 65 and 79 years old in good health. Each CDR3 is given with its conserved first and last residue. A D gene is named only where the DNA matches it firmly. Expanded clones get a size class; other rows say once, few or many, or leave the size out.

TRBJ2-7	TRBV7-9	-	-	CASSFKDSSYEQYF	TGTGCCAGCAGCTTTAAGGACAGCTCCTACGAGCAGTACTTC
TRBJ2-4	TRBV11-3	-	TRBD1	CASSEQGAAKNMQYF	TGTGCCAGCAGCGAACAGGGGGCTGCCAAAAACATGCAGTACTTC
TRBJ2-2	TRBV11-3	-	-	CASKSYTGELFF	TGTGCCAGCAAGAGCTACACCGGGGAGCTGTTTTTT
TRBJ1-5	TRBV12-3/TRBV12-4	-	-	CASTLTGGNQPRHF	TGTGCCAGCACTTTAACAGGTGGCAATCAGCCCCGGCATTTT
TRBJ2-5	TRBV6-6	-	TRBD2	CASSFGLAQETQNF	TGTGCCAGCAGTTTCGGACTAGCTCAAGAGACCCAGAACTTC
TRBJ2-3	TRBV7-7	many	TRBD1	CASSARTTGANMRDTQYF	TGTGCCAGCAGCGCCCGCACTACAGGGGCGAACATGCGAGATACGCAGTATTTT
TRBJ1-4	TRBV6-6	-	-	CASRKGGSNEKLFF	TGTGCCAGCAGAAAGGGGGGATCAAATGAAAAACTGTTTTTT
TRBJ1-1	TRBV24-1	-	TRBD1	CATRRTGNTEAFF	TGTGCCACCAGAAGGACAGGGAACACTGAAGCTTTCTTT
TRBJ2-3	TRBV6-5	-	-	CASSPTMVSDTQYF	TGTGCCAGCAGCCCTACGATGGTTTCTGATACGCAGTATTTT
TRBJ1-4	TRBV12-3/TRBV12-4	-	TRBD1	CASSGTAPLGEKLFF	TGTGCCAGCAGTGGGACAGCCCCGTTGGGTGAAAAACTGTTTTTT
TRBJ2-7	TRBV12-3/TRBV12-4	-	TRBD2	CASSWGLAGIYEQYF	TGTGCCAGCAGTTGGGGACTAGCAGGGATCTACGAGCAGTACTTC
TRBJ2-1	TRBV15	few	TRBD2	CATSRDGTSNHEQFF	TGTGCCACCAGCAGAGATGGGACTAGCAACCATGAGCAGTTCTTC
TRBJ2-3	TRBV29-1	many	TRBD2	CSLRTSGDTQYF	TGCAGCCTCCGGACTAGCGGAGATACGCAGTATTTT
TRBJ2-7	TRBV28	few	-	CASSPPGVVVYEQYF	TGTGCCAGCAGTCCTCCGGGAGTCGTAGTGTACGAGCAGTACTTC
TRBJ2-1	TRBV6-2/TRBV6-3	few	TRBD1	CASSAYRGRKGNEQFF	TGTGCCAGCAGTGCCTACAGGGGGCGCAAGGGCAATGAGCAGTTCTTC
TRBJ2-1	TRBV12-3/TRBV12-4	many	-	CASSLARTEQFF	TGTGCCAGCAGTTTAGCGCGCACCGAGCAGTTCTTC
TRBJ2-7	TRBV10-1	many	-	CASSERRDLEQYF	TGCGCCAGCAGTGAGAGGCGGGATTTGGAGCAGTACTTC
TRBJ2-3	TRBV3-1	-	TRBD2	CASSQRLAGVEAQYF	TGTGCCAGCAGCCAAAGACTAGCGGGAGTGGAGGCGCAGTATTTT
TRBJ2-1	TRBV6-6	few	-	CASSLREQFF	TGTGCCAGCAGTCTACGCGAGCAGTTCTTC
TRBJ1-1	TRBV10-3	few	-	CAISDPPGRRNTEAFF	TGTGCCATCAGCGACCCACCGGGACGGAGGAACACTGAAGCTTTCTTT
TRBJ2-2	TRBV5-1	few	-	CASSFGDGTGELFF	TGCGCCAGCAGCTTCGGGGACGGCACCGGGGAGCTGTTTTTT
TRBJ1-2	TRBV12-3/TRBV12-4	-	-	CASSLNSLNYGYTF	TGTGCCAGCAGTTTAAACAGCTTAAACTATGGCTACACCTTC
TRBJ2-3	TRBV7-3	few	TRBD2	CASSLLGTSGSVQYF	TGTGCCAGCAGCTTACTCGGGACTAGCGGGAGTGTGCAGTATTTT
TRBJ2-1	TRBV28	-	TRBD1	CAAEGGQGNYHEQFF	TGTGCTGCTGAGGGAGGACAGGGGAATTATCATGAGCAGTTCTTC
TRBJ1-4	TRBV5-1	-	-	CASSLEGKGEKLFF	TGCGCCAGCAGCTTGGAAGGGAAGGGAGAAAAACTGTTTTTT
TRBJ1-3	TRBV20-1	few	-	CSASSEGTVSGNTIYF	TGCAGTGCTAGCTCCGAGGGGACGGTCTCTGGAAACACCATATATTTT
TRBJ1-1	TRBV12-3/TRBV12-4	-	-	CASSLSASLNTEAFF	TGTGCCAGCAGTTTATCGGCCAGCCTGAACACTGAAGCTTTCTTT
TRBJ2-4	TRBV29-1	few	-	CSVEKAKNIQYF	TGCAGCGTTGAAAAGGCCAAAAACATTCAGTACTTC
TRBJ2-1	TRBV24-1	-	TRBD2	CATSDLASGSYNEQFF	TGTGCCACCAGTGATTTGGCTAGCGGCTCCTACAATGAGCAGTTCTTC
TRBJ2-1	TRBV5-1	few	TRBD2	CASSSQYRTSAYNGQFF	TGCGCCAGCAGCTCCCAGTACCGGACTAGCGCCTACAATGGGCAGTTCTTC
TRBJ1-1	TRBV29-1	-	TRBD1	CSVEDGQGVFGEAFF	TGCAGCGTTGAAGACGGGCAGGGGGTCTTTGGTGAAGCTTTCTTT
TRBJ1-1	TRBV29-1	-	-	CSVHGGGEAFF	TGCAGCGTTCACGGGGGCGGTGAAGCTTTCTTT
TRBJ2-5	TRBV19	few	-	CASSARDGQETQYF	TGTGCCAGTAGTGCCCGCGATGGCCAAGAGACCCAGTACTTC
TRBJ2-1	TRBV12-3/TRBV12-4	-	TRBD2	CASSLALGASGSRAYNEQFF	TGTGCCAGCAGTTTAGCCCTTGGGGCTAGCGGGAGCCGTGCCTACAATGAGCAGTTCTTC
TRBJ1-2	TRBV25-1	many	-	CASSDAGVAVNYGYTF	TGTGCCAGCAGTGACGCGGGAGTAGCGGTTAACTATGGCTACACCTTC
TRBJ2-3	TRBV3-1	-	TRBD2	CASSHGAGGDTQYF	TGTGCCAGCAGCCACGGAGCGGGGGGGGATACGCAGTATTTT
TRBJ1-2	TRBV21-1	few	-	CASSKPERGHGYTF	TGTGCCAGCAGCAAGCCAGAGAGGGGGCATGGCTACACCTTC
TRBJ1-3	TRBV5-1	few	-	CASSLPGQSFGGFSGNTIYF	TGCGCCAGCAGCTTGCCGGGGCAGTCCTTTGGCGGGTTCTCTGGAAACACCATATATTTT
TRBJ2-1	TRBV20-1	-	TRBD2	CSAAPGTSRNEQFF	TGCAGTGCTGCCCCCGGGACTAGCCGTAATGAGCAGTTCTTC
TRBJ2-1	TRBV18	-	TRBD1	CASSPPGQGLLVQFF	TGTGCCAGCTCTCCCCCGGGACAGGGTTTACTTGTGCAGTTCTTC
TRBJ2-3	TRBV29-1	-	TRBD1	CSVVRQGLATDTQYF	TGCAGCGTCGTCCGACAGGGTCTGGCAACAGATACGCAGTATTTT
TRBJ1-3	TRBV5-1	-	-	CASSTDGTENTIYF	TGCGCCAGCAGCACCGACGGAACTGAAAACACCATATATTTT
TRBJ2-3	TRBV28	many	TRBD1	CASSSPQGEGADTQYF	TGTGCCAGCAGTTCCCCACAGGGGGAAGGAGCAGATACGCAGTATTTT